This T cell receptor beta chain was found in a study of response to subunit inactivated influenza vaccine. The study, taken as a whole, reports: Authors suggested seasonal influenza vaccinations each recruit few new T cells.

This clonotype appeared many times. As yet, its antigen is unknown. From the RT-PCR reads, TCRdb called clonotypes with MiXCR, one entry per CDR3 protein. The sample has 490,000 or so distinct CDR3 sequences; 6% to 9% are singletons. CDR1 LNHNV and CDR2 YYDKDF come from the germline V gene (reference sequence). The CDR3 spans 14 residues. V was pared by 5 bases and J by 4 bases, with 14 bases between. The chain uses TRBV15 and TRBJ1-2, with TRBD1 as a possible D gene (5 bases). The source is a man between 50 and 75 years old who received an inactivated influenza vaccine. The material sequenced was PBMCs from blood, taken less than 30 months after vaccination. The chain's CDR3 is CATSGRGTAYGYTF. CDR3 sequence (DNA): TGTGCCACCAGCGGGCGTGGGACCGCCTATGGCTACACCTTC.